The 29 T cell receptor beta chains in this list originate from one sample, sequenced in a study of blood T cell repertoires in COVID-19. Some clones are missing from TCRdb's copy, which holds only in-frame ones; the method was immunoSEQ multiplex PCR. The table includes 200,000 to 250,000 clones, around 90% detected once. Sequencing was performed on PBMCs or T cells enriched from blood (not recorded which). The receptors were gathered from a woman between 18 and 30 years old who had recovered from COVID-19.

V usage is TRBV19 and J usage is TRBJ1-2; D not certain. V gave up 3 bases and J gave up 8 bases, with 10 bases separating them. CDR1 is LNHDA and CDR2 is SQIVND in the germline V gene (reference sequence). CDR3 size: 12 residues. The CDR3 reads CASSIGNVGYTF. DNA for the CDR3: TGTGCCAGTAGTATCGGGAATGTGGGCTACACCTTC.

The chain couples TRBV5-6 to TRBJ1-2, with TRBD1 matching 8 bases. The CDR3 is 14 amino acids. J was trimmed by 6 bases and V by 5 bases; bases with no gene match: 9. Per the germline V gene, CDR1 is SGHDT and CDR2 is YYEEEE. Written as DNA, the CDR3 is TGTGCCAGCAGACCTAACGGACAGGGAGATGGCTACACCTTC. Translation gives CASRPNGQGDGYTF.

The V and J genes are TRBV5-1 and TRBJ1-3; a possible D gene is TRBD1 (5 bases). Germline lookup yields CDR1 SGHRS and CDR2 YFSETQ. The CDR3 sequence is 16 residues long. Trimming left V 0 bases short and J 0 bases short, with 10 bases between. CDR3 residues: CASSLAGQNSGNTIYF. In DNA form, the CDR3 reads TGCGCCAGCAGCTTGGCAGGGCAGAACTCTGGAAACACCATATATTTT.

The CDR3 DNA sequence: TGTGCCAGCAGTCTTGGGGGGTTGAACACTGAAGCTTTCTTT. It codes for CASSLGGLNTEAFF. The gene calls are TRBV2 and TRBJ1-1; tentative D call: TRBD1 (5 bases). With 5 bases removed from V and 0 bases from J, the gap between germline ends came to 10 bases. CDR3 length: 14 residues. Germline assignment: CDR1 SNHLY and CDR2 FYNNEI.

This rearrangement joins TRBV5-5 to TRBJ2-7; 10 bases are a match to TRBD1. CDR1 SGHKS and CDR2 YYEKEE come from the germline V gene (reference sequence). The CDR3 has 16 residues. V gave up 2 bases and J gave up 3 bases; unmatched junction bases: 8. The CDR3 loop is CASSFSRTGGIYEQYF. CDR3 DNA: TGTGCCAGCAGCTTCTCTCGGACAGGGGGGATCTACGAGCAGTACTTC.

The chain has TRBV5-1 and TRBJ2-3, with D possibly TRBD2 on 5 matching bases. Germline V gene lookup returns CDR1 SGHRS and CDR2 YFSETQ. V was pared by 0 bases and J by 2 bases, with 13 bases between. This CDR3 contains 16 residues. The CDR3 region is CASSLGSSGPTDTQYF. CDR3 bases: TGCGCCAGCAGCTTGGGTTCCAGCGGACCCACAGATACGCAGTATTTT. The complete variable domain, with remaining parts taken from reference TRBV5-1 and TRBJ2-3, reads KAGVTQTPRYLIKTRGQQVTLSCSPISGHRSVSWYQQTPGQGLQFLFEYFSETQRNKGNFPGRFSGRQFSNSRSEMNVSTLELGDSALYLCASSLGSSGPTDTQYFGPGTRLTVL.

CDR3 DNA: TGTGCCAGCTCACCCGGGACAGGGGATGAAAAACTGTTTTTT. This codes for CASSPGTGDEKLFF. The chain couples TRBV18 to TRBJ1-4, with 10 bases identical to TRBD1. In germline, CDR1 is KGHSH, CDR2 LQKENI. The CDR3 totals 14 residues. V was pared by 3 bases and J by 6 bases, with 1 base of the junction left unmatched. Combining the CDR3 with reference TRBV18 and TRBJ1-4 gives the whole variable domain NAGVMQNPRHLVRRRGQEARLRCSPMKGHSHVYWYRQLPEEGLKFMVYLQKENIIDESGMPKERFSAEFPKEGPSILRIQQVVRGDSAAYFCASSPGTGDEKLFFGSGTQLSVL.

CDR3 region: CASSVAPGAGNTEAFF. CDR3 nucleotides: TGTGCCAGCAGCGTAGCCCCAGGGGCGGGGAACACTGAAGCTTTCTTT. The rearrangement uses TRBV9 and TRBJ1-1; possible D gene TRBD1, 6 bases. Looked up from germline, CDR1 is SGDLS and CDR2 is YYNGEE. This CDR3 spans 16 amino acids. Trimming removed 0 bases at V and 1 base at J, with 13 bases between.

The J gene is TRBJ1-2, the V gene TRBV3-1 (or the pseudogene TRBV3-2), with D unresolved. Germline V gene data show CDR1 as LGHDT and CDR2 as YNNKEL (reference sequence). The CDR3 length is 15 residues. Trimming stripped 1 base from V and 6 bases from J, with 15 bases between. The CDR3 DNA follows: TGTGCCAGCAGCCAAGTTCCGCCGGGAGTCAATGGCTACACCTTC. Protein sequence: CASSQVPPGVNGYTF.

V is TRBV28 and J is TRBJ1-2, with D uncertain. The V end was cut by 3 bases, the J end by 1 base, with 24 bases between. There are 19 residues in the CDR3. Germline-derived CDR1 and CDR2 are MDHEN and SYDVKM. The CDR3 is CASSFPEPRSGVHNYGYTF. Here the CDR3 DNA reads TGTGCCAGCAGTTTTCCCGAGCCAAGAAGCGGGGTACATAACTATGGCTACACCTTC.

The V and J genes are TRBV9 and TRBJ2-1, with 11 bases aligning to TRBD2. The CDR3 spans 16 residues. V shed 4 bases and J 4 bases; nucleotides not matched to a gene: 7. Per germline, CDR1 SGDLS and CDR2 YYNGEE. The CDR3 spells CASSPLAGGSYNEQFF. The CDR3, as DNA: TGTGCCAGCAGCCCCTTAGCGGGGGGGTCTTACAATGAGCAGTTCTTC.

This chain uses TRBV5-1 with TRBJ1-1, with 9 positions matching TRBD1. The CDR3 runs 13 residues. The J segment lost 6 bases and the V segment lost 6 bases, leaving 6 bases of the junction unmatched. In germline, CDR1 is SGHRS, CDR2 YFSETQ. CDR3 amino acids: CASTDRTGAEAFF. In DNA form, the CDR3 reads TGCGCCAGCACCGACCGGACAGGGGCTGAAGCTTTCTTT.

V gene TRBV9 combines with J gene TRBJ1-2; the D gene is possibly TRBD1 (5 bases). The CDR3 covers 15 residues. V lost 0 bases and J lost 5, with 14 bases in between. Germline assignment: CDR1 SGDLS and CDR2 YYNGEE. For the CDR3, the DNA is TGTGCCAGCAGCGTAGCAGGAAAAGGGGTTTATGGCTACACCTTC. Amino acids: CASSVAGKGVYGYTF.

J is TRBJ1-2 and V is TRBV28; D is undetermined. Trimming pared 2 bases from V and 8 bases from J, leaving 12 bases between. CDR1 is MDHEN and CDR2 is SYDVKM in the germline V gene. CDR3 length: 13 amino acids. CDR3 bases: TGTGCCAGCAGTTTAATAAAGGCAGGCGGCTACACCTTC. As protein: CASSLIKAGGYTF.

The gene calls are TRBV2 and TRBJ2-5; the match to TRBD1 covers 7 bases. CDR1 is SNHLY, CDR2 FYNNEI, per germline. J gave up 0 bases and V 6 bases, and 10 bases lay outside the gene matches. The CDR3 has 16 amino acids. The CDR3, as DNA: TGTGCCAGCAGGGAAAGACGGACAGGATACCAAGAGACCCAGTACTTC. Translated: CASRERRTGYQETQYF. Drawing the rest from reference TRBV2 and TRBJ2-5, the complete variable domain is EPEVTQTPSHQVTQMGQEVILRCVPISNHLYFYWYRQILGQKVEFLVSFYNNEISEKSEIFDDQFSVERPDGSNFTLKIRSTKLEDSAMYFCASRERRTGYQETQYFGPGTRLLVL.

The chain joins TRBV5-8 to TRBJ1-4; 7 bases agree with TRBD1. Germline CDR1 and CDR2: SGHTS and YDEGEE. The ends lost 5 bases at V and 0 bases at J; junction bases unmatched: 4. CDR3 size: 15 residues. The CDR3 sequence is CASRFRGATNEKLFF. In nucleotides, the CDR3 is TGTGCCAGCAGGTTCAGGGGGGCAACTAATGAAAAACTGTTTTTT.

This chain joins TRBV27 and TRBJ1-6; 10 bases are a match to TRBD1. The junction had 9 bases not matched to a gene; V was cut back by 5 bases and J by 8 bases. This CDR3 spans 16 amino acids. In germline, CDR1 is MNHEY, CDR2 SMNVEV (reference sequence). CDR3 protein: CASSPSDRGVDSPLHF. The CDR3, as DNA: TGTGCCAGCAGTCCATCGGACAGGGGGGTAGATTCACCCCTCCACTTT.

The J gene is TRBJ1-2, the V gene TRBV28; D possibly corresponds to TRBD1 (6 bases). CDR1 and CDR2 (germline): MDHEN, SYDVKM. The CDR3 runs 14 residues. Trimming removed 2 bases from V and 8 bases from J, with 15 bases in between. In DNA form, the CDR3 reads TGTGCCAGCAGTTTAGGGGGGGCCGACCCCGGCTACACCTTC. Translated, it gives CASSLGGADPGYTF.

The chain links TRBV9 to TRBJ1-2; 10 bases map to TRBD1. CDR3 length: 16 residues. Germline-derived CDR1 and CDR2 are SGDLS and YYNGEE. V trimming: 0 bases; J trimming: 1 base; junction bases outside the gene matches: 3. The CDR3 reads CASSVGTGGGNYGYTF. CDR3 nucleotide sequence: TGTGCCAGCAGCGTAGGGACAGGGGGAGGTAACTATGGCTACACCTTC.

This chain links TRBV9 with TRBJ1-6, with 7 nucleotides matching TRBD1. Unmatched junction bases numbered 9, after V lost 3 bases and J lost 15 bases. The germline V gene encodes CDR1 SGDLS and CDR2 YYNGEE. This CDR3 spans 13 amino acids. The CDR3: CASSESTGYRLHF. The CDR3 coding sequence is TGTGCCAGCAGCGAGTCGACAGGGTACCGCCTCCACTTT. The whole variable domain, filled in from reference TRBV9 and TRBJ1-6, reads DSGVTQTPKHLITATGQRVTLRCSPRSGDLSVYWYQQSLDQGLQFLIQYYNGEERAKGNILERFSAQQFPDLHSELNLSSLELGDSALYFCASSESTGYRLHFGNGTRLTVT.

This clone appeared once. J is TRBJ2-7 and V is TRBV3-1 (or the pseudogene TRBV3-2); the match to TRBD2 covers 14 bases. CDR3 length: 15 residues. V dropped 4 bases and J dropped 6; count of bases not matched to a gene: 5. Germline-derived CDR1 and CDR2 are LGHDT and YNNKEL (reference sequence). CDR3 loop: CASSPRTSGRSEQYF. As DNA, the CDR3 is TGTGCCAGCAGCCCGCGGACTAGCGGGAGGAGCGAGCAGTACTTC.

This clone was seen a handful of times. This sequence joins TRBV28 and TRBJ2-7; 13 bases are a match to TRBD2. Germline-derived CDR1 and CDR2 are MDHEN and SYDVKM. The CDR3 covers 14 residues. The V and J ends lost 5 bases and 6 bases, in that order; junction bases with no gene match: 4. CDR3 nucleotide sequence: TGTGCCAGCAGTCTCCGGACTAGCGGGAGCGAGCAGTACTTC. This translates into CASSLRTSGSEQYF.

In this sample, this clone turned up once. The J gene is TRBJ2-2, the V gene TRBV11-2; D may be TRBD1 (5 bases). The ends were cut back, 2 bases at V and 1 base at J, with 5 bases in the middle. The CDR3 consists of 14 residues. Germline CDR1 is SGHAT and CDR2 is FQNNGV. As DNA, the CDR3 is TGTGCCAGCAGCTTAACAGGGAACACCGGGGAGCTGTTTTTT. Translating it yields CASSLTGNTGELFF. The whole variable domain, remainder taken from reference TRBV11-2 and TRBJ2-2, is EAGVAQSPRYKIIEKRQSVAFWCNPISGHATLYWYQQILGQGPKLLIQFQNNGVVDDSQLPKDRFSAERLKGVDSTLKIQPAKLEDSAVYLCASSLTGNTGELFFGEGSRLTVL.

The chain links TRBV11-2 to TRBJ1-6; D is possibly TRBD1 (6 bases). Trimming removed 0 bases at V and 4 bases at J, with 7 bases between. This CDR3 is 15 amino acids long. Germline CDR1 reads SGHAT; CDR2 reads FQNNGV. In nucleotides, the CDR3 is TGTGCCAGCAGCTTAGAAGGGGGATATAATTCACCCCTCCACTTT. This gives the protein CASSLEGGYNSPLHF.

This clone has a single count. The chain uses TRBV20-1 and TRBJ2-4; D is unclear. CDR1 DFQATT and CDR2 SNEGSKA come from the germline V gene (reference sequence). Trimming took 5 bases from V and 9 from J, leaving 8 bases between them. The CDR3 covers 10 residues. CDR3 amino acids: CSAPRSIQYF. As DNA, the CDR3 is TGCAGTGCTCCCCGGAGCATTCAGTACTTC.

This rearrangement joins TRBV18 to TRBJ1-2; D might be TRBD1 (6 bases). V gave up 4 bases and J gave up 4 bases, with 10 bases separating them. CDR3 length: 13 residues. The germline V gene encodes CDR1 KGHSH and CDR2 LQKENI. CDR3 nucleotide sequence: TGTGCCAGCTCACTGCAGGGGACCTATGGCTACACCTTC. It specifies CASSLQGTYGYTF.

The rearrangement uses TRBV11-3 and TRBJ2-7; D perhaps matches TRBD1 (6 bases). With 3 bases removed from V and 4 bases from J, the gap between germline ends came to 19 bases. CDR1 is SGHNT and CDR2 is YENEEA in the germline V gene. This CDR3 has 16 amino acids. This CDR3 is CASSFHKGTLVYEQYF. CDR3 DNA sequence: TGTGCCAGCAGCTTTCATAAAGGGACATTGGTTTACGAGCAGTACTTC.

The chain links TRBV4-2 to TRBJ2-5, with TRBD2 identical over 8 bases. Germline assignment: CDR1 LGHNA and CDR2 YNFKEQ. The CDR3 has 16 amino acids. Trimming at V came to 0 bases and at J to 1 base, leaving 4 bases not matched to a gene. The CDR3 nucleotides are TGTGCCAGCAGCCAAGATCCAGCGGGAGCCCAAGAGACCCAGTACTTC. It specifies CASSQDPAGAQETQYF.

V and J are TRBV11-3 and TRBJ2-7, with D possibly being TRBD1 (5 bases). The V gene's germline CDR1 is SGHNT and CDR2 YENEEA. This CDR3 has 14 residues. With 2 bases removed from V and 0 bases from J, the gap between germline ends came to 8 bases. The CDR3 loop reads CASSLSRVSYEQYF. DNA of the CDR3: TGTGCCAGCAGCTTATCCAGGGTCTCCTACGAGCAGTACTTC. The full variable domain, rest sourced from reference TRBV11-3 and TRBJ2-7, is EAGVVQSPRYKIIEKKQPVAFWCNPISGHNTLYWYLQNLGQGPELLIRYENEEAVDDSQLPKDRFSAERLKGVDSTLKIQPAELGDSAVYLCASSLSRVSYEQYFGPGTRLTVT.